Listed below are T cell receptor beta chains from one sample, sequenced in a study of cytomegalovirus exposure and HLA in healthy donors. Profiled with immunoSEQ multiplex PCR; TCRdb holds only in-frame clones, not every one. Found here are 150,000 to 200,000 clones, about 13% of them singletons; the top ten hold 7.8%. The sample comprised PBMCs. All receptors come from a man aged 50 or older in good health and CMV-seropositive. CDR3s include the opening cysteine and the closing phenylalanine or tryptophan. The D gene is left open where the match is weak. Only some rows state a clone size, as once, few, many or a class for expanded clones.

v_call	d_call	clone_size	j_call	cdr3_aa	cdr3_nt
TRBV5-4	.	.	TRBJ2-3	CASGEGGARTDTQYF	TGTGCCAGCGGTGAGGGGGGGGCCCGCACAGATACGCAGTATTTT
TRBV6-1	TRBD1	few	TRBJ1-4	CASMYPTGMSEKLFF	TGTGCCAGCATGTATCCGACAGGGATGAGTGAAAAACTGTTTTTT
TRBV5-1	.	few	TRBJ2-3	CASSSRLRLADTQYF	TGCGCCAGCAGCTCCAGACTCAGACTCGCAGATACGCAGTATTTT
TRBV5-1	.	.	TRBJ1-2	CASSLTPDRYGYTF	TGCGCCAGCAGCTTGACCCCGGACAGATATGGCTACACCTTC
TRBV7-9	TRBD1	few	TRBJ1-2	CASSNRDRGSYGYTF	TGTGCCAGCAGCAACCGGGACAGGGGTTCATATGGCTACACCTTC
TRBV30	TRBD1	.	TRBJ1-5	CAWSVDRGFDQPQHF	TGTGCCTGGAGTGTAGACAGGGGCTTTGACCAGCCCCAGCATTTT
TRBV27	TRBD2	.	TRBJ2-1	CASSLAGGYSDEQFF	TGTGCCAGCAGTTTAGCGGGGGGATATAGCGATGAGCAGTTCTTC
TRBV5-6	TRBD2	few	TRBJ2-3	CASSSGPGLAGTDTQYF	TGTGCCAGCAGCAGCGGACCGGGACTAGCGGGCACAGATACGCAGTATTTT
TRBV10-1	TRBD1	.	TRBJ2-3	CASSPTGITDTQYF	TGCGCCAGCAGCCCGACAGGGATCACAGATACGCAGTATTTT
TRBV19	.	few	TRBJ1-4	CASTSAAPNEKLFF	.
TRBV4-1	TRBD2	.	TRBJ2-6	CASSQEPLAGVGSGANVLTF	TGCGCCAGCAGCCAAGAGCCACTAGCGGGGGTGGGCTCTGGGGCCAACGTCCTGACTTTC
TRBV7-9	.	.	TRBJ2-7	CASSLGLLAPQYF	TGTGCCAGCAGCTTAGGGCTTCTTGCCCCGCAGTACTTC
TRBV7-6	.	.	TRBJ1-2	CASSLAPAGTNYGYTF	TGTGCCAGCAGCTTAGCGCCGGCAGGGACTAACTATGGCTACACCTTC
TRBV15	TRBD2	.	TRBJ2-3	CATSRDLGEGDTQYF	TGTGCCACCAGCAGAGATCTAGGGGAGGGAGATACGCAGTATTTT
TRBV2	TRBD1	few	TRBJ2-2	CASSEDRGTGELFF	TGTGCCAGCAGTGAAGACAGGGGCACCGGGGAGCTGTTTTTT
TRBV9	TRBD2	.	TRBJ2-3	CASSVAPAARGGADTQYF	TGTGCCAGCAGCGTAGCCCCGGCGGCGCGGGGGGGCGCAGATACGCAGTATTTT
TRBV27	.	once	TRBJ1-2	CASSSFISYGYTF	TGTGCCAGCAGTTCATTTATCAGCTATGGCTACACCTTC
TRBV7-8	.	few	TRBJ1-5	CASSLAGGSNQPQHF	TGTGCCAGCAGCTTAGCAGGGGGAAGCAATCAGCCCCAGCATTTT
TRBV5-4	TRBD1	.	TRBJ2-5	CASMRQGRETQYF	TGTGCCAGCATGAGACAGGGGAGGGAGACCCAGTACTTC
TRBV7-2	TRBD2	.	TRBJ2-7	CASSLIAGNIYEQYF	TGTGCCAGCAGCCTTATAGCGGGGAATATTTACGAGCAGTACTTC
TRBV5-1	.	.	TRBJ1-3	CATSPGTLGNTIYF	TGCGCCACCTCGCCGGGTACCCTGGGAAACACCATATATTTT
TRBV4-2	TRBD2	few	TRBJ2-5	CASSPRTSGDETQYF	TGTGCCAGCAGCCCCCGGACTAGCGGGGATGAGACCCAGTACTTC
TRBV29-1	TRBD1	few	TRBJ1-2	CSVGDSGRSGGYTF	TGCAGCGTAGGGGACAGCGGCCGATCGGGTGGCTACACCTTC
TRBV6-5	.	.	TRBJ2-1	CASSWAGPGSMDEQFF	TGTGCCAGCAGTTGGGCCGGGCCAGGGTCTATGGATGAGCAGTTCTTC
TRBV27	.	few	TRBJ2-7	CASSLRFPGQGYEQYF	TGTGCCAGCAGCCTCCGCTTCCCGGGACAAGGCTACGAGCAGTACTTC
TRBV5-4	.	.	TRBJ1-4	CASSLTGPNEKLFF	TGTGCCAGCAGCCTGACAGGACCTAATGAAAAACTGTTTTTT
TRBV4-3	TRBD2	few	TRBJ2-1	CASSQAYQRGGNEQFF	TGCGCCAGCAGCCAAGCTTACCAGCGGGGCGGTAATGAGCAGTTCTTC
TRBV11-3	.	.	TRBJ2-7	CASSHILHEQYF	TGTGCCAGCAGCCACATTCTTCACGAGCAGTACTTC
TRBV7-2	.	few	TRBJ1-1	CASRTGPEAFF	TGTGCCAGCCGTACAGGGCCTGAAGCTTTCTTT
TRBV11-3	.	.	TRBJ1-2	CASSPTPRTASRGYTF	TGTGCCAGCAGCCCAACCCCTCGCACAGCCTCTCGGGGCTACACCTTC
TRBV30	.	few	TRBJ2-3	CAWSVARGSTDTDTQYF	TGTGCCTGGAGTGTAGCAAGAGGGAGCACTGACACAGATACGCAGTATTTT
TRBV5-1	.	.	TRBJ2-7	CASSLEQGGSYEQYF	TGCGCCAGCAGCTTGGAACAAGGGGGATCCTACGAGCAGTACTTC
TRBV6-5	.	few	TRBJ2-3	CASSPVAYTDTQYF	TGTGCCAGCAGCCCTGTAGCCTACACAGATACGCAGTATTTT
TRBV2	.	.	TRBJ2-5	CASSGGRQETQYF	TGTGCCAGCTCTGGAGGGCGGCAAGAGACCCAGTACTTC
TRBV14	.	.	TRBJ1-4	CASSQRTAYSEKLFF	TGTGCCAGCAGCCAAAGGACAGCTTATTCCGAAAAACTGTTTTTT
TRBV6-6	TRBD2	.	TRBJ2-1	CASSYSSGGSTQQFF	TGTGCCAGCAGTTACTCTAGCGGGGGGTCCACTCAGCAGTTCTTC
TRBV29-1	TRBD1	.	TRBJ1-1	CSVRKQGRKAFF	TGCAGCGTTAGGAAACAGGGGAGGAAAGCTTTCTTT